This T cell receptor (beta chain) is drawn from a study of vaccination effects on CD4 cells after COVID-19. Study as a whole: Researchers obtained post-vaccine samples at a median of 72 days past the second dose. Supplemented with around 11 IU/ml IL-2 and 7.5 to 10 ug/ml peptides, some 2 million PBMC per well were kept in culture.

At the end of more than 8 days of culture, CD4+ T cells were isolated. The vaccine given was either BNT162b2 or mRNA-1273, in two doses. Germline CDR1 is LGHDT and CDR2 is YNNKEL (reference sequence). The length of the CDR3 is 14 residues. V shed 4 bases and J shed 4 bases, with 10 bases lying between them. Sequenced by immunoSEQ multiplex PCR; TCRdb stores in-frame clones only, minus some. The repertoire consists of about 57,000 clones, with around 84% occurring once and the leading ten covering about 4.5%. Study-wide findings and caveats: Few convalescent patients, and no early post-infection timepoints, were available to the study.

This clone was counted only a few times. Antigen unknown. This chain connects TRBV3-1 (or the pseudogene TRBV3-2) to TRBJ2-2; D is perhaps TRBD1 (5 bases). The sequenced sample was CD4+ T cells from PBMCs cultured without peptide, obtained after COVID-19 vaccination. The source is a human donor who received a COVID-19 vaccine. CDR3 in DNA: TGTGCCAGCAGCCTCGGACAAATCACCGGGGAGCTGTTTTTT. It translates to CASSLGQITGELFF.